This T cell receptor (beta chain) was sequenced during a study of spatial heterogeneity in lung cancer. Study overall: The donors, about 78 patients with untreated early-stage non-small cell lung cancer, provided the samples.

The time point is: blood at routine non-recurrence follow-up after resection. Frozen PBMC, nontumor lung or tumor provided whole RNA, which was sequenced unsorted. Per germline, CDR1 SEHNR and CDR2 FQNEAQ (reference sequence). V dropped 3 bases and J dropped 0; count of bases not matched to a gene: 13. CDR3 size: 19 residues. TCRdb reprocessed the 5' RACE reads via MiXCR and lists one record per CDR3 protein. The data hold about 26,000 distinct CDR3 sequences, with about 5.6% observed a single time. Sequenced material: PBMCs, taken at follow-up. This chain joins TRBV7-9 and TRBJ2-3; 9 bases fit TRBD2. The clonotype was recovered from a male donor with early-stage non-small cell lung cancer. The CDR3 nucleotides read TGTGCCAGCAGCTTCGAGGAGTCTAGCGGGAACCCTAGCACAGATACGCAGTATTTT. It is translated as CASSFEESSGNPSTDTQYF.